One and the same sample provided the 26 T cell receptor beta chains below, sequenced in a study of prognosis after radiotherapy for stage I lung cancer. From genomic DNA, two-round multiplex PCR was used to amplify TCR beta CDR3. First-round PCR used primers specific to each TRBV and TRBJ gene. Each CDR3 protein is one row after TCRdb ran MiXCR on the multiplex PCR reads. The sample lists nearly 25,000 distinct CDR3 sequences; around 36% were seen once. This material consisted of PBMCs, taken before or after stereotactic body radiation therapy (not recorded which). These TCRs come from a donor over 45 with non-small cell lung cancer.

This clonotype was detected many times. The V and J genes are TRBV3-1 and TRBJ2-1, with 16 bases aligning to TRBD2. Germline lookup yields CDR1 LGHDT and CDR2 YNNKEL (reference sequence). The CDR3 is made up of 19 amino acids. V was clipped by 0 bases and J by 5 bases; unmatched bases: 7. The CDR3 sequence: CASSQDRGLAGGRDNEQFF. CDR3 DNA sequence: TGTGCCAGCAGCCAAGATCGGGGACTAGCGGGAGGGCGGGACAATGAGCAGTTCTTC.

The sample holds many counts of this clonotype. This rearrangement joins TRBV5-1 to TRBJ2-7; 11 bases are shared with TRBD2. Germline trimming cut 4 bases from V and 5 bases from J; bases unmatched to any gene: 8. The CDR3 sequence is 15 residues long. Germline CDR1 and CDR2: SGHRS and YFSETQ. The CDR3 protein is CASSPDGTSGNEQYF. Here the CDR3 DNA reads TGCGCCAGCAGCCCGGACGGGACTAGCGGCAACGAGCAGTACTTC.

In its sample, this clonotype was seen a few times. This may come from a read error, since a much larger clone is one base off. V is TRBV20-1 and J is TRBJ2-7; 14 bases map to TRBD2. Looked up from germline, CDR1 is DFQATT and CDR2 is SNEGSKA (reference sequence). V lost 8 bases and J lost 4; bases outside the gene matches: 10. The CDR3 contains 15 residues. The chain's CDR3 is CSSNGLAGGRYEQYF. CDR3 DNA sequence: TGCAGTTCCAACGGACTAGCGGGAGGAAGGTACGAGCAGTACTTC.

This clonotype was detected a few times. J is TRBJ2-2 and V is TRBV7-7; TRBD2 matches 8 bases. CDR1 and CDR2 from the germline V gene are SSHAT and FNYEAQ (reference sequence). The CDR3 covers 18 residues. The junction had 6 bases not matched to a gene; V was cut back by 0 bases and J by 0 bases. The DNA of the CDR3 is TGTGCCAGCAGCTTAGCGGGTAGCGGGGCGTCGAACACCGGGGAGCTGTTTTTT. Amino acids: CASSLAGSGASNTGELFF.

This sequence joins TRBV18 and TRBJ2-4; TRBD2 is a possible D gene (6 bases). Trimming cost V 6 bases and J 2 bases, with 20 bases left between them. Germline V gene data show CDR1 as KGHSH and CDR2 as LQKENI. The CDR3 runs 17 residues. The DNA of the CDR3 is TGTGCCAGCTCCCCGTCGACGGGGAGCGGGTCCAAAAACATTCAGTACTTC. Its translation is CASSPSTGSGSKNIQYF.

The genes are TRBV19 and TRBJ2-2; 12 bases align to TRBD2. Germline V gives CDR1 LNHDA, CDR2 SQIVND (reference sequence). CDR3 size: 18 residues. V lost 1 base and J lost 4; bases outside the gene matches: 7. In DNA form, the CDR3 reads TGTGCCAGTAGTATAGCAGGGCTAGCGGGGGGGCCCACCGGGGAGCTGTTTTTT. Translation: CASSIAGLAGGPTGELFF.

This clonotype was counted ten times or more. The V call is TRBV6-2 or TRBV6-3, the J call TRBJ1-5, with 7 positions matching TRBD1. The CDR3 is 14 amino acids. Germline loops: CDR1 MNHEY, CDR2 SVGEGT. After removal of 6 bases from V and 1 base from J, the junction contained 3 bases not matched to a gene. Written as DNA, the CDR3 is TGTGCCAGCAGACTACAGGGGAGCAATCAGCCCCAGCATTTT. Translating gives CASRLQGSNQPQHF.

This clonotype has a count of ten or more. The chain has TRBV19 and TRBJ2-5; a weak D match, TRBD1 (5 bases). V was shortened by 7 bases and J by 2 bases, with 14 bases between the two germline ends. The CDR3 sequence is 14 residues long. Germline V gene sequence: CDR1 LNHDA, CDR2 SQIVND (reference sequence). CDR3: CASKGHGFQETQYF. CDR3 DNA sequence: TGTGCCAGTAAGGGGCACGGTTTTCAAGAGACCCAGTACTTC.

At least ten counts were recorded for this clonotype. V is TRBV12-3 or TRBV12-4 and J is TRBJ2-1; 10 bases are shared with TRBD2. V shed 5 bases, J shed 4 bases, and the junction held 8 bases outside the gene matches. CDR3 length: 16 amino acids. Here the CDR3 reads CASSKLAGGGYNEQFF. Written as DNA, the CDR3 is TGTGCCAGCAGTAAATTAGCGGGAGGAGGTTACAATGAGCAGTTCTTC.

The chain has TRBV6-1 and TRBJ1-2; D is unclear. V was trimmed by 5 bases and J by 3 bases, leaving 19 bases between them. Germline assignment: CDR1 MNHNS and CDR2 SASEGT. This CDR3 contains 16 residues. The CDR3 loop is CASSTSPGDLYYGYTF. The DNA for the CDR3 is TGTGCCAGCAGTACCTCCCCCGGGGATCTATACTATGGCTACACCTTC.

This clonotype has a count of ten or more. The rearrangement uses TRBV5-1 and TRBJ2-7; 7 bases agree with TRBD1. Trimming at V came to 3 bases and at J to 4 bases, leaving 1 base not matched to a gene. Germline lookup yields CDR1 SGHRS and CDR2 YFSETQ. The CDR3 consists of 12 residues. CDR3 sequence: CASSSTGYEQYF. As DNA, the CDR3 is TGCGCCAGCAGCTCGACAGGGTACGAGCAGTACTTC.

This clonotype was detected many times. The gene calls are TRBV20-1 and TRBJ2-2, with 14 nucleotides matching TRBD2. CDR3 length equals 18 residues. Germline V gene sequence: CDR1 DFQATT, CDR2 SNEGSKA (reference sequence). With V trimmed by 1 base and J by 2 bases, 6 bases remained unmatched. This CDR3 reads CSARGLAGGRGNTGELFF. CDR3 DNA sequence: TGCAGTGCTAGAGGACTAGCGGGAGGGCGAGGTAACACCGGGGAGCTGTTTTTT.

Details on this clonotype: A read error may produce the germline difference seen at one junction end. CDR3 sequence (DNA): TGTGTCAGCACGGGCGGTAGCTCTGGGGCCAACGTCCTGACTTTC. It yields the protein CVSTGGSSGANVLTF. The rearrangement joins TRBV9 to TRBJ2-6, with D unclear. There are 15 residues in the CDR3. From germline, CDR1 is SGDLS and CDR2 YYNGEE.

This clonotype was detected ten times or more. The CDR3 sequence is CASSRGGNQPQHF. DNA for the CDR3: TGTGCCAGCAGCCGGGGTGGCAATCAGCCCCAGCATTTT. This sequence joins TRBV3-1 and TRBJ1-5, with D hard to call. V was pared by 4 bases and J by 2 bases, with 6 bases between. Germline V gene lookup returns CDR1 LGHDT and CDR2 YNNKEL (reference sequence). This CDR3 has 13 residues.

This clonotype occurred once. Germline is not matched at one junction end, which may reflect a read error. The V call is TRBV19, the J call TRBJ2-2; D remains unclear. CDR1 is LNHDA and CDR2 is SQIVND in the germline V gene (reference sequence). The CDR3 has 16 residues. This chain's CDR3 is CASTPAVTCVTVELFF. The CDR3 nucleotides read TGTGCCAGTACCCCTGCCGTTACGTGCGTAACCGTGGAGCTGTTTTTT.

By sample fraction, this clonotype is medium-sized. V gene TRBV12-3 or TRBV12-4 combines with J gene TRBJ1-2, with TRBD1 identical over 7 bases. The junction had 9 bases not matched to a gene; V was cut back by 6 bases and J by 8 bases. The CDR3 loop spans 13 amino acids. The chain's CDR3 is CASSVRDSEGYTF. CDR3 coding DNA: TGTGCCAGCAGCGTTAGGGACAGTGAAGGCTACACCTTC.

This clonotype was picked up many times. The chain joins TRBV6-1 to TRBJ1-2; D possibly corresponds to TRBD1 (6 bases). This CDR3 has 14 residues. CDR1 and CDR2 (germline): MNHNS, SASEGT. Deletions cut 5 bases from V and 2 bases from J, with 12 bases between. The CDR3 region is CASSTPQGNYGYTF. In DNA, the CDR3 is TGTGCCAGCAGTACACCTCAGGGGAACTATGGCTACACCTTC.

This clonotype was seen at least ten times. The chain joins TRBV28 to TRBJ1-3; 8 bases fit TRBD1. V shed 1 base and J 3 bases; nucleotides not matched to a gene: 5. The CDR3 covers 16 residues. The V gene's germline CDR1 is MDHEN and CDR2 SYDVKM. The CDR3 protein is CASSLFQGAGGNTIYF. In DNA form, the CDR3 reads TGTGCCAGCAGTTTATTCCAGGGGGCAGGTGGAAACACCATATATTTT.

As to this clonotype: Only one base separates this from a far larger clonotype, so it likely reflects a read error. This chain links TRBV12-3 or TRBV12-4 with TRBJ2-2; tentative D call: TRBD2 (6 bases). The V gene lost 5 bases and the J gene lost 7 bases, with 23 bases spanning the gap. CDR3 length: 17 residues. CDR3 coding DNA: TGTGCCAGCAGTGAAGTGTCCGGAGGGGTACGAGACGGGGAGCTGTTTTTT. Amino acids: CASSEVSGGVRDGELFF.

This clonotype was observed many times. The gene calls are TRBV12-3 or TRBV12-4 and TRBJ1-4, with 8 nucleotides matching TRBD1. The CDR3 runs 16 residues. J was trimmed by 8 bases and V by 4 bases; bases with no gene match: 12. DNA of the CDR3: TGTGCCAGCAGTTCCACTGGAAGACAGGGGCGAGAAAAACTGTTTTTT. Encoded protein: CASSSTGRQGREKLFF.

This clonotype was counted between two and nine times. J is TRBJ2-3 and V is TRBV27; the match to TRBD1 covers 7 bases. This CDR3 region has 18 residues. The germline V gene encodes CDR1 MNHEY and CDR2 SMNVEV (reference sequence). Trimming took 5 bases from V and 3 from J; bases not matched to a gene: 17. The CDR3 bases are TGTGCCAGCAGTCTTAGCTGGGGACAGAGCATCTGGACAGATACGCAGTATTTT. Translated, it gives CASSLSWGQSIWTDTQYF.

This clonotype was recorded many times. The rearrangement links TRBV4-1 to TRBJ2-1, with 7 bases fitting TRBD1. V gave up 0 bases and J gave up 6 bases; unmatched junction bases: 11. The CDR3 consists of 17 residues. The germline CDR1 and CDR2 sequences are MGHRA and YSYEKL. The CDR3 DNA is TGCGCCAGCAGCCAAGATGAGGGGCAGGGGGAAGGCAATGAGCAGTTCTTC. Amino acids: CASSQDEGQGEGNEQFF.

Concerning this clonotype: A single base separates this from a much larger clone, so it may be a read error. V and J are TRBV6-1 and TRBJ2-4, with a tentative D call TRBD1 (6 bases). The CDR3 is 13 residues long. CDR1 and CDR2 (germline): MNHNS, SASEGT. V lost 10 bases and J 2 bases, leaving 12 bases between the germline ends. CDR3 bases: TGTGCCATCATGGGACACCCCAAAAACATTCAGTACTTC. Translated, it gives CAIMGHPKNIQYF.

The chain joins TRBV6-1 to TRBJ2-7; 7 bases match TRBD1. Trimming at V came to 7 bases and at J to 6 bases, leaving 9 bases not matched to a gene. Germline V gene lookup returns CDR1 MNHNS and CDR2 SASEGT. The CDR3 runs to 13 residues. CDR3 coding DNA: TGTGCCAGCAACCGACAGGGCTCTGGCGAGCAGTACTTC. It specifies CASNRQGSGEQYF.

CDR3 in DNA: TGTGCCAGCAGCTTTTACGGGAGGCCCACCGGGGAGCTGTTTTTT. Encoded protein: CASSFYGRPTGELFF. J is TRBJ2-2 and V is TRBV7-3, with TRBD2 matching over 7 bases. The CDR3 extends over 15 amino acids. V lost 3 bases, J lost 4 bases, and 5 bases stayed unmatched. Looked up from germline, CDR1 is SGHTA and CDR2 is FQGTGA.

The table lists this clonotype with many counts. This chain connects TRBV14 to TRBJ2-1; D gene ambiguous. The germline gives CDR1 SGHDN, CDR2 FVKESK. The CDR3 sequence is 12 residues long. The germline V and J ends were trimmed by 2 bases and 7 bases, with 6 bases remaining between them. CDR3 region: CASSQLRNEQFF. DNA for the CDR3: TGTGCCAGCAGCCAATTAAGGAATGAGCAGTTCTTC.